These 3 T cell receptor beta chains were sequenced from one sample in a study of cytomegalovirus exposure and HLA in healthy donors. The study ran its PCR with 60 Vbeta and 13 Jbeta primers. Generated by immunoSEQ multiplex PCR, the TCRdb table keeps only in-frame clones and is missing some. The sample contains 200,000 or so clones, under 80% of which appear only once. Sequenced sample: PBMCs. Every receptor here comes from a girl aged 2-9 years in good health and CMV-seronegative.

The V gene is TRBV5-1, the J gene TRBJ1-4, with D maybe TRBD1 (6 bases). V lost 4 bases and J 4 bases, leaving 14 bases between the germline ends. Germline CDR1 is SGHRS and CDR2 is YFSETQ. This CDR3 region has 15 residues. CDR3 sequence (DNA): TGCGCCAGCAGCCCACAAGGGGGTAATAATGAAAAACTGTTTTTT. Residues: CASSPQGGNNEKLFF.

J is TRBJ1-3 and V is TRBV14; D call uncertain. V was trimmed by 4 bases and J by 2 bases, leaving 9 bases between them. The CDR3 has 14 amino acids. Germline CDR1 and CDR2: SGHDN and FVKESK. The CDR3 bases are TGTGCCAGCAGCCCACGACATACTGGAAACACCATATATTTT. Protein sequence: CASSPRHTGNTIYF.

The chain has TRBV19 and TRBJ2-1, with TRBD2 matching 8 bases. CDR3 size: 16 residues. The V gene's germline CDR1 is LNHDA and CDR2 SQIVND (reference sequence). The ends lost 5 bases at V and 2 bases at J; junction bases unmatched: 8. As DNA, the CDR3 is TGTGCCAGTAGTGCCACCGGGACTAGAACCTACAATGAGCAGTTCTTC. Amino acids: CASSATGTRTYNEQFF. The variable domain in full, with the rest retrieved from reference TRBV19 and TRBJ2-1, is DGGITQSPKYLFRKEGQNVTLSCEQNLNHDAMYWYRQDPGQGLRLIYYSQIVNDFQKGDIAEGYSVSREKKESFPLTVTSAQKNPTAFYLCASSATGTRTYNEQFFGPGTRLTVL.